The text below deals with one T cell receptor (beta chain). Its specificity is unknown. TCRdb used MiXCR to reprocess the RT-PCR reads, holding one entry per CDR3 protein. Of about 500,000 distinct CDR3 sequences in the sample, 15% to 20% were seen once. The data belong to a study of response to subunit inactivated influenza vaccine. Regarding the study as a whole: Few additional T cells are recruited per seasonal influenza vaccination, authors suggested.

Trimming shortened V by 0 bases and J by 2 bases, and 18 bases separated the two germline ends. CDR1 and CDR2 (germline): DFQATT, SNEGSKA (reference sequence). The CDR3 is made up of 17 amino acids. This TCR was sampled from a man aged 50 to 69 who received an inactivated influenza vaccine. Specimen: CD4+ T cells sorted from PBMCs, collected around 2 years after vaccination. This chain links TRBV20-1 with TRBJ2-3; D is possibly TRBD1 (5 bases). The CDR3 coding sequence is TGCAGTGCTAGAGATCTGGCAGGGTCCTCTAACACAGATACGCAGTATTTT. Its translation is CSARDLAGSSNTDTQYF.